This T cell receptor beta chain comes out of a study of identical twins. This clonotype was recorded many times. V was pared by 1 base and J by 1 base, with 13 bases between. The CDR3 covers 16 residues. The germline V gene has CDR1 SGHTA and CDR2 FQGNSA. A universal primer site came from template switching; cDNA carried unique molecular identifiers. TCRdb fed the 5' RACE reads into MiXCR, producing one record per CDR3 protein. The sample lists under 300,000 distinct CDR3 sequences, around 8.3% seen once, with around 3% in the top ten. The same data also went into a second study, on yellow fever vaccine responses in identical twins.

The chain is built from TRBV7-2 and TRBJ1-1; TRBD1 might be the D (5 bases). The sequence came from a woman under 30 in good health. Specimen: CD8+ T cells sorted from blood. Here the CDR3 reads CASSLEVPGRNTEAFF. As DNA, the CDR3 is TGTGCCAGCAGCTTAGAAGTGCCAGGGAGGAACACTGAAGCTTTCTTT. Full variable domain (remainder filled in from reference TRBV7-2 and TRBJ1-1): GAGVSQSPSNKVTEKGKDVELRCDPISGHTALYWYRQSLGQGLEFLIYFQGNSAPDKSGLPSDRFSAERTGGSVSTLTIQRTQQEDSAVYLCASSLEVPGRNTEAFFGQGTRLTVV.